A selection of T cell receptor beta chains follows, all from one sample in a study of CD8+ T cells in alopecia areata. The data were produced by immunoSEQ multiplex PCR, yet TCRdb's version contains in-frame clones alone and is incomplete. The data contain 35,000 or so clones, nearly 55% of them singletons. The sample taken for sequencing was CD4+ Tregs sorted from blood. The receptors were gathered from a human donor with alopecia areata. Each CDR3 is given with its conserved first and last residue. Some rows have no size entry. The others give once, few or many, or a class for an expanded clone.

J gene: TRBJ1-4
V gene: TRBV10-2
clone size: -
CDR3 protein: CASSGAGTANEKLFF

J gene: TRBJ1-1
V gene: TRBV27
clone size: -
CDR3 protein: CASSPDRLNTEAFF

J gene: TRBJ2-5
V gene: TRBV5-1
clone size: -
CDR3 protein: CASSLAAGQETQYF

J gene: TRBJ2-7
V gene: TRBV5-1
clone size: few
CDR3 protein: CASSRDYSIYEQYF

J gene: TRBJ2-2
V gene: TRBV9
clone size: -
CDR3 protein: CASSVKGGGGNTGELFF

J gene: TRBJ1-1
V gene: TRBV29-1
clone size: -
CDR3 protein: CSVDYRGDTEAFF

J gene: TRBJ2-7
V gene: TRBV6-6
clone size: -
CDR3 protein: CASSLSGTTYEQYF

J gene: TRBJ2-7
V gene: TRBV12-5
clone size: once
CDR3 protein: CASGLPPPGGLVLDEQYF

J gene: TRBJ2-3
V gene: TRBV27
clone size: -
CDR3 protein: CASSLRAGADTQYF

J gene: TRBJ1-2
V gene: TRBV7-2
clone size: -
CDR3 protein: CASRFTGSDGYTF

J gene: TRBJ2-7
V gene: TRBV7-2
clone size: -
CDR3 protein: CASSQTGGPYEQYF

J gene: TRBJ1-5
V gene: TRBV6-1
clone size: few
CDR3 protein: CASSGTDNQPQHF

J gene: TRBJ2-7
V gene: TRBV30
clone size: -
CDR3 protein: CAWSQGSSYEQYF

J gene: -
V gene: TRBV29-1
clone size: -
CDR3 protein: CSVLRGAGYEQYF

J gene: -
V gene: TRBV14
clone size: -
CDR3 protein: CASSLRQPPYEQYF

J gene: TRBJ1-1
V gene: TRBV28
clone size: few
CDR3 protein: CASSLSRDTEAFF

J gene: TRBJ1-2
V gene: TRBV5-1
clone size: -
CDR3 protein: CASSLTGYTENYGYTF

J gene: TRBJ1-1
V gene: TRBV30
clone size: -
CDR3 protein: CAWSVLGGTEAFF

J gene: TRBJ2-7
V gene: TRBV7-2
clone size: -
CDR3 protein: CASSPRAYKNEQYF

J gene: TRBJ2-1
V gene: TRBV2
clone size: -
CDR3 protein: CATAARESSYNEQFF

J gene: TRBJ2-3
V gene: TRBV6-1
clone size: -
CDR3 protein: CASSDPGRADTQYF

J gene: TRBJ2-4
V gene: TRBV6-5
clone size: -
CDR3 protein: CASSAEFGKNIQYF

J gene: TRBJ2-4
V gene: TRBV5-1
clone size: -
CDR3 protein: CASSPSAYKNIQYF

J gene: TRBJ1-1
V gene: TRBV7-2
clone size: medium-sized
CDR3 protein: CASGTRNTEAFF

J gene: TRBJ2-2
V gene: TRBV4-1
clone size: -
CDR3 protein: CASSQEVASNTGELFF

J gene: TRBJ1-2
V gene: TRBV7-9
clone size: -
CDR3 protein: CASSLGQVLHGYTF

J gene: TRBJ2-6
V gene: TRBV5-5
clone size: few
CDR3 protein: CASSLAPGARSGANVLTF